The 24 T cell receptor beta chains in this list originate from one sample, sequenced in a study of CD8 T cells in Susac syndrome. RNA in amounts of roughly 0.5 to 1 ug was reverse transcribed with random hexamers. TCRdb re-called the immunoSEQ multiplex PCR reads through MiXCR, storing one row per CDR3 protein. Found here are just over 300,000 distinct CDR3 sequences, around 92% of them singletons; the top ten hold less than 0.08%. The material sequenced was CD4+ T cells from PBMCs. The receptors originated from a human donor with multiple sclerosis.

This sequence joins TRBV18 and TRBJ2-3; D ambiguous. This CDR3 is 15 amino acids long. Germline CDR1 and CDR2: KGHSH and LQKENI. V was cut by 2 bases and J by 4 bases, with 13 bases left in between. This chain's CDR3 is CASSPAGVASDTQYF. The CDR3 region has the DNA TGTGCCAGCTCACCAGCAGGCGTAGCATCAGATACGCAGTATTTT.

This clonotype was seen once. Germline and junction disagree at one end, which may indicate a read error. V is TRBV29-1 and J is TRBJ2-7, with D possibly matching TRBD2 (7 bases). CDR1 and CDR2 (germline): SQVTM, ANQGSEA. This CDR3 has 16 residues. The CDR3 loop reads CSVQEGGLPRSYEQYF. CDR3 DNA: TGCAGCGTTCAAGAGGGGGGGTTACCGAGGTCCTACGAGCAGTACTTC.

The chain uses TRBV20-1 and TRBJ2-1; 10 bases agree with TRBD2. Looked up from germline, CDR1 is DFQATT and CDR2 is SNEGSKA (reference sequence). V dropped 0 bases and J dropped 10; count of bases not matched to a gene: 6. There are 14 residues in the CDR3. CDR3 sequence reads: CSARDPLGLAEQFF. The CDR3 DNA is TGCAGTGCTAGAGACCCCCTGGGACTAGCGGAGCAGTTCTTC.

This chain joins TRBV15 and TRBJ1-1; the D is unclear. Trimming left V 5 bases short and J 0 bases short, with 10 bases between. The CDR3 is 14 amino acids. Germline values: CDR1 LNHNV, CDR2 YYDKDF (reference sequence). CDR3 sequence reads: CATSSRRLNTEAFF. The CDR3 coding sequence is TGTGCCACCAGCTCAAGGCGGTTGAACACTGAAGCTTTCTTT.

The rearrangement links TRBV6-2 or TRBV6-3 to TRBJ2-7; D might be TRBD2 (6 bases). V was shortened by 7 bases and J by 3 bases, with 19 bases between the two germline ends. Germline values: CDR1 MNHEY, CDR2 SVGEGT. CDR3 size: 15 residues. DNA of the CDR3: TGTGCCAGCAAACCCGGGTCCCTCGGGAGCTACGAGCAGTACTTC. It is translated as CASKPGSLGSYEQYF.

This rearrangement joins TRBV30 to TRBJ2-2; a weak D match, TRBD2 (6 bases). From germline, CDR1 is GTSNPN and CDR2 SVGIG (reference sequence). V dropped 5 bases and J dropped 1 base, with 11 bases sitting between them. The CDR3 is 14 residues long. This CDR3 is CAWGGLLNTGELFF. CDR3 DNA: TGTGCCTGGGGGGGACTCCTGAACACCGGGGAGCTGTTTTTT.

This CDR3 is CSVSELAGVFNNEQFF. The CDR3 DNA follows: TGCAGCGTTTCCGAACTAGCGGGAGTGTTCAACAATGAGCAGTTCTTC. The chain combines TRBV29-1 with TRBJ2-1; 11 bases map to TRBD2. The V gene's germline CDR1 is SQVTM and CDR2 ANQGSEA. The CDR3 sequence is 16 residues long. The V and J ends lost 5 bases and 5 bases, in that order; junction bases with no gene match: 11.

V usage is TRBV5-1 and J usage is TRBJ2-3, with 7 bases matching TRBD1. Trimming at V came to 1 base and at J to 0 bases, leaving 2 bases not matched to a gene. Germline CDR1 and CDR2: SGHRS and YFSETQ. This CDR3 is 15 amino acids long. This chain's CDR3 is CASSLKGASTDTQYF. The DNA for the CDR3 is TGCGCCAGCAGCTTGAAGGGGGCTAGCACAGATACGCAGTATTTT.

The V gene is TRBV5-1, the J gene TRBJ2-5; D is uncertain. Deletions cut 0 bases from V and 1 base from J, with 7 bases between. The CDR3 totals 14 residues. Germline V CDR1 and CDR2: SGHRS, YFSETQ. CDR3 nucleotide sequence: TGCGCCAGCAGCTTGGCACTTATCCAAGAGACCCAGTACTTC. It specifies CASSLALIQETQYF.

The chain joins TRBV7-2 to TRBJ2-1; 9 bases match TRBD1. The CDR3 consists of 15 residues. Germline trimming cut 4 bases from V and 5 bases from J; bases unmatched to any gene: 6. Germline CDR1 reads SGHTA; CDR2 reads FQGNSA. The DNA of the CDR3 is TGTGCCAGCAGCTCAGGACAGGGGAACCACAATGAGCAGTTCTTC. Translation: CASSSGQGNHNEQFF.

The rearrangement uses TRBV7-2 and TRBJ2-3; 14 positions match TRBD2. V trimming: 6 bases; J trimming: 8 bases; junction bases outside the gene matches: 10. The CDR3 totals 16 residues. Looked up from germline, CDR1 is SGHTA and CDR2 is FQGNSA. CDR3 loop: CASSTLPGLAGVTQYF. Written as DNA, the CDR3 is TGTGCCAGCAGTACTCTCCCGGGACTAGCGGGAGTTACGCAGTATTTT.

The genes are TRBV27 and TRBJ1-1; tentative D call: TRBD1 (6 bases). Germline loops: CDR1 MNHEY, CDR2 SMNVEV (reference sequence). Trimming left V 4 bases short and J 9 bases short, with 15 bases between. The CDR3 totals 13 residues. Written as DNA, the CDR3 is TGTGCCAGCAGTTCCCCCAACAGGGAAAAAGCTTTCTTT. This sequence encodes CASSSPNREKAFF.

The rearrangement joins TRBV29-1 to TRBJ1-1, with D unresolved. Germline V lookup: CDR1 SQVTM, CDR2 ANQGSEA. Trimming cost V 4 bases and J 5 bases, with 11 bases left between them. This CDR3 contains 12 residues. The CDR3 coding sequence is TGCAGCGTTGGGCAGGTTATGACTGAAGCTTTCTTT. This translates into CSVGQVMTEAFF.

This clonotype was seen once. V gene TRBV20-1 combines with J gene TRBJ2-3, with 10 positions matching TRBD2. The CDR3 extends over 12 amino acids. The V segment lost 7 bases and the J segment 6 bases; nucleotides outside the gene matches: 4. Per germline, CDR1 DFQATT and CDR2 SNEGSKA (reference sequence). In DNA, the CDR3 is TGCAGTGTAATACTAGCGGGGGATACGCAGTATTTT. Protein: CSVILAGDTQYF.

The rearrangement links TRBV20-1 to TRBJ2-7; TRBD2 agrees at 13 bases. The V gene end was trimmed by 4 bases and the J gene end by 5 bases; junction bases not matched to a gene: 5. The germline V gene encodes CDR1 DFQATT and CDR2 SNEGSKA (reference sequence). This CDR3 is 14 amino acids long. The CDR3 region has the DNA TGCAGTGCTACGGGACTAGCGGGGACCAACGAGCAGTACTTC. Translating gives CSATGLAGTNEQYF.

This chain uses TRBV7-2 with TRBJ2-7; D perhaps matches TRBD2 (6 bases). Between the trimmed V and J ends, which lost 5 bases and 2 bases, there was a span of 19 bases. The CDR3 runs 16 residues. Per germline, CDR1 SGHTA and CDR2 FQGNSA. CDR3 sequence reads: CASSLGFTSSAYEQYF. The CDR3 bases are TGTGCCAGCAGCCTAGGATTCACTAGCAGTGCCTACGAGCAGTACTTC.

The chain has TRBV15 and TRBJ1-2; D perhaps matches TRBD1 (5 bases). Trimming shortened V by 0 bases and J by 0 bases, and 14 bases separated the two germline ends. Germline loops: CDR1 LNHNV, CDR2 YYDKDF (reference sequence). The CDR3 has 17 amino acids. This chain's CDR3 is CATSREARVSANYGYTF. CDR3 coding DNA: TGTGCCACCAGCAGAGAAGCCAGGGTCTCGGCTAACTATGGCTACACCTTC.

The V and J genes are TRBV6-5 and TRBJ1-2, with D unresolved. Germline assignment: CDR1 MNHEY and CDR2 SVGAGI. V was pared by 0 bases and J by 3 bases, with 14 bases between. The CDR3 extends over 16 amino acids. The CDR3 DNA reads as TGTGCCAGCAGTTACTCCTCGGTATCCGCCTACTATGGCTACACCTTC. Translating gives CASSYSSVSAYYGYTF.

The genes are TRBV7-3 and TRBJ2-1, with TRBD2 identical over 8 bases. With 6 bases clipped from V and 4 bases from J, the junction kept 5 bases outside the gene matches. The CDR3 consists of 14 residues. CDR1 and CDR2 (germline): SGHTA, FQGTGA. Written as DNA, the CDR3 is TGTGCCAGCAGGGCTAGCGGGTTTTACAATGAGCAGTTCTTC. Protein product: CASRASGFYNEQFF.

The chain is built from TRBV20-1 and TRBJ1-6; D is uncertain. Germline assignment: CDR1 DFQATT and CDR2 SNEGSKA (reference sequence). The length of the CDR3 is 14 residues. Trimming removed 6 bases at V and 0 bases at J, with 9 bases between. CDR3 coding DNA: TGCAGTGCCCACCGTAGCTCCTATAATTCACCCCTCCACTTT. Translation gives CSAHRSSYNSPLHF.

The chain couples TRBV18 to TRBJ2-7, with 7 bases that match TRBD1. The V gene end was trimmed by 2 bases and the J gene end by 0 bases; junction bases not matched to a gene: 4. Germline CDR1 is KGHSH and CDR2 is LQKENI. The CDR3 has 15 amino acids. The CDR3 loop is CASSPSTGYSYEQYF. The CDR3, as DNA: TGTGCCAGCTCACCATCGACAGGGTACTCCTACGAGCAGTACTTC. Complete variable domain (other parts from reference TRBV18 and TRBJ2-7): NAGVMQNPRHLVRRRGQEARLRCSPMKGHSHVYWYRQLPEEGLKFMVYLQKENIIDESGMPKERFSAEFPKEGPSILRIQQVVRGDSAAYFCASSPSTGYSYEQYFGPGTRLTVT.

The V gene is TRBV6-2 or TRBV6-3, the J gene TRBJ1-2, with 8 bases fitting TRBD1. This CDR3 comprises 15 residues. The germline CDR1 and CDR2 sequences are MNHEY and SVGEGT. The J segment lost 8 bases and the V segment lost 2 bases, leaving 10 bases of the junction unmatched. The chain's CDR3 is CASSYVVRGRQGYTF. CDR3 nucleotides: TGTGCCAGCAGTTACGTGGTCAGGGGGCGACAGGGCTACACCTTC.

The rearrangement joins TRBV12-3 or TRBV12-4 to TRBJ2-7; perhaps TRBD1 as D (6 bases). This CDR3 has 13 residues. Trimming left V 4 bases short and J 7 bases short, with 14 bases between. CDR3 residues: CASSSLYQGEQYF. The CDR3 nucleotides are TGTGCCAGCAGTTCCCTGTATCAGGGGGAGCAGTACTTC.

The rearrangement links TRBV12-3 or TRBV12-4 to TRBJ2-7, with 12 bases that match TRBD2. The CDR3 loop spans 15 amino acids. V lost 3 bases, J lost 3 bases, and 3 bases stayed unmatched. The DNA for the CDR3 is TGTGCCAGCAGTTTGTGGACTAGCGGGATCTACGAGCAGTACTTC. The encoded protein is CASSLWTSGIYEQYF.